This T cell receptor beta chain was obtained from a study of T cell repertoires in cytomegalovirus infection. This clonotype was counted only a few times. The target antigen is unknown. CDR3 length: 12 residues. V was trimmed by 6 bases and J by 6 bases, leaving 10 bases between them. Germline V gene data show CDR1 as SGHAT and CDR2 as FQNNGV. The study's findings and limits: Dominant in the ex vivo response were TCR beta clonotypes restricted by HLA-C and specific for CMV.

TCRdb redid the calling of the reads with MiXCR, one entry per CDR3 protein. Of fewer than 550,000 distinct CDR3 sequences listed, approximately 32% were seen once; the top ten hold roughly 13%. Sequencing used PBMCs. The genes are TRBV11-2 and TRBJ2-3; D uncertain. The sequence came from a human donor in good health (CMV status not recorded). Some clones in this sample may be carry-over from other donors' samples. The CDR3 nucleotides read TGTGCCAGCAGAAAAGTTGGGGATACGCAGTATTTT. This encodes CASRKVGDTQYF.